This T cell receptor (beta chain) appears in the sequencing data of a study of blood T cell repertoires in COVID-19. Study information: Sites in the United States, Italy and Spain provided acute and convalescent COVID-19 samples. PBMCs, B-cell-depleted T cells, or T cells provided the cDNA or gDNA that made up the material.

In germline, CDR1 is LNHDA, CDR2 SQIVND (reference sequence). V lost 1 base to trimming and J lost 0 bases, with 13 bases between them. The CDR3 consists of 16 residues. Original data processing: How many nucleated cells were present was estimated from reference gene primer amplification. Clones were read by immunoSEQ multiplex PCR, and TCRdb kept only the in-frame ones, dropping some. The V and J calls and clone size are taken from that table; D and trimming were inferred from the DNA. The sample lists approximately 110,000 clones; more than 75% were seen once. The specimen sequenced was peripheral blood. The sequence came from a human donor in a cohort sampled during active COVID-19. The chain links TRBV19 to TRBJ2-7, with D perhaps TRBD2 (6 bases). CDR3 region: CASSIVETSSSYEQYF. CDR3 nucleotide sequence: TGTGCCAGTAGTATAGTCGAAACTAGCAGCTCCTACGAGCAGTACTTC.